This TCR beta chain was obtained from a study of blood T cell repertoires in COVID-19. Participant ages covered about 18 to 89 years across 24 US areas. Sequenced by immunoSEQ multiplex PCR; TCRdb stores in-frame clones only, minus some. The repertoire has about 220,000 clones, about four fifths of them found once; the top ten carry about 1.3%. The CDR3 sequence is 17 residues long. Losses at the gene ends were 4 bases for V and 6 bases for J; bases not matched to a gene: 18. The germline CDR1 and CDR2 sequences are SGHDT and YYEEEE. The sample consisted of PBMCs or T cells enriched from blood (not recorded which). The genes are TRBV5-6 and TRBJ1-1; the match to TRBD1 covers 7 bases. This receptor was obtained from a woman aged 35 to 49 with acute COVID-19. The CDR3 DNA sequence: TGTGCCAGCAGCCCCTACCACCCGGGTACAGGGGTCGCTGAAGCTTTCTTT. This encodes CASSPYHPGTGVAEAFF.